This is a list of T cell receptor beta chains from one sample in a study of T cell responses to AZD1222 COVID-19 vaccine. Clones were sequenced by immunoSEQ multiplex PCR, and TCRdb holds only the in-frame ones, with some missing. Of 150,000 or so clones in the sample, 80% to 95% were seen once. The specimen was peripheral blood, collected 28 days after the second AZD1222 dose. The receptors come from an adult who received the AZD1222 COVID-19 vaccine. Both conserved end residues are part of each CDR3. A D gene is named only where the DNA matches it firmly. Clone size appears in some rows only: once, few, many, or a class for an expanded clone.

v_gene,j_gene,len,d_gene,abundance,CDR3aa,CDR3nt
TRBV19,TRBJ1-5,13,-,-,CASSTQGGEAQHF,TGTGCCAGTAGTACACAGGGTGGTGAGGCCCAGCATTTT
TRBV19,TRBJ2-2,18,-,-,CASSIDGWGRGRGGELFF,TGTGCCAGTAGTATAGACGGTTGGGGCAGGGGTCGAGGCGGGGAGCTGTTTTTT
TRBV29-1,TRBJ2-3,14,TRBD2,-,CSVGASGSADTQYF,TGCAGCGTTGGGGCTAGCGGGAGCGCAGATACGCAGTATTTT
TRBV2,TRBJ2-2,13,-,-,CASSLTPPGELFF,TGTGCCAGCAGCTTGACCCCCCCCGGGGAGCTGTTTTTT
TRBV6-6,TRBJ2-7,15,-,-,CASSYYPGVDYEQYF,TGTGCCAGCAGTTACTATCCAGGGGTAGACTACGAGCAGTACTTC
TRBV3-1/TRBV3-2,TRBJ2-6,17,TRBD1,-,CASSQPRTGAGANVLTF,TGTGCCAGCAGCCAACCCCGGACAGGGGCAGGGGCCAACGTCCTGACTTTC
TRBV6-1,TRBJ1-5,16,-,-,CASSEGTPAGKQPQHF,TGTGCCAGCAGTGAAGGTACCCCGGCAGGTAAACAGCCCCAGCATTTT
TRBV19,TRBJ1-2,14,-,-,CASSSRGTGYGYTF,TGTGCCAGTAGTTCCCGAGGGACGGGCTATGGCTACACCTTC
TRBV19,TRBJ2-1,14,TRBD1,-,CASSIQGADNEQFF,TGTGCCAGTAGTATACAGGGGGCGGACAATGAGCAGTTCTTC
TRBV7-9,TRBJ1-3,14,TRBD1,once,CASSFGQGRNTIYF,TGTGCCAGCAGCTTTGGACAGGGTCGGAACACCATATATTTT
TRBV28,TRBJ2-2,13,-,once,CASSRIDTGELFF,TGTGCCAGCAGTAGGATTGACACCGGGGAGCTGTTTTTT
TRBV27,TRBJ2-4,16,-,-,CASRMTTGIAKNIQYF,TGTGCCAGCAGAATGACGACAGGAATAGCCAAAAACATTCAGTACTTC
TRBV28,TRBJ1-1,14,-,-,CASSPHTGHTEAFF,TGTGCCAGCAGTCCACACACCGGGCACACTGAAGCTTTCTTT
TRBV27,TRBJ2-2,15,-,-,CASSLSYRAAGELFF,TGTGCCAGCAGTTTATCTTACAGGGCGGCCGGGGAGCTGTTTTTT
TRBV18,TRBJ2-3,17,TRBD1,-,CASSPIAGTASTDTQYF,TGTGCCAGCTCACCGATCGCCGGGACAGCTAGCACAGATACGCAGTATTTT
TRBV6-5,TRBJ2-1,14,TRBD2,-,CASRPSGRYNEQFF,TGTGCCAGCAGGCCAAGCGGGAGGTACAATGAGCAGTTCTTC
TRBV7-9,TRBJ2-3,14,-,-,CASSPRAGTDTQYF,TGTGCCAGCAGCCCTAGGGCCGGCACAGATACGCAGTATTTT
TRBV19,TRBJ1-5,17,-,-,CASSIDRPIGSNQPQHF,TGTGCCAGTAGTATAGATCGACCGATCGGTAGCAATCAGCCCCAGCATTTT
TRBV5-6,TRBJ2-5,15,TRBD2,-,CASSLVGGRGGTQYF,TGTGCCAGCAGCTTGGTTGGCGGGAGAGGCGGGACCCAGTACTTC
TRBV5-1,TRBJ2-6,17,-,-,CASSLVAVNSGANVLTF,TGCGCCAGCAGCTTGGTCGCAGTAAACTCTGGGGCCAACGTCCTGACTTTC
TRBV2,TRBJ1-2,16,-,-,CASSIWAETTNYGYTF,TGTGCCAGCAGTATCTGGGCAGAAACAACTAACTATGGCTACACCTTC
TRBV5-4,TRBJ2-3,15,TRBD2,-,CASSPGTSLADTQYF,TGTGCCAGCAGCCCCGGGACTAGCCTCGCAGATACGCAGTATTTT
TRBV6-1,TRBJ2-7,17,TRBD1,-,CASSGQGMRGLNYEQYF,TGTGCCAGCAGTGGACAGGGGATGCGTGGATTGAACTACGAGCAGTACTTC
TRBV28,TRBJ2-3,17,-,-,CASSLSYTTTITDTQYF,TGTGCCAGCAGTTTATCCTACACTACCACCATCACAGATACGCAGTATTTT
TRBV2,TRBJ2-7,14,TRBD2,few,CASKRGREGYEQYF,TGTGCCAGCAAGAGGGGCAGGGAGGGCTACGAGCAGTACTTC
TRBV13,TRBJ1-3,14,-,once,CASSSGQNGDTIYF,TGTGCCAGCAGCTCAGGACAGAACGGTGACACCATATATTTT